These T cell receptor beta chains were read from a single sample in a study of blood T cell repertoires in COVID-19. The method was immunoSEQ multiplex PCR; TCRdb's version includes in-frame clones alone and lacks a portion of them. The table has some 310,000 clones, 85% to 90% seen once. Material: peripheral blood. Receptor source: a woman aged 25 to 39 with COVID-19, enrolled during active disease. CDR3s include the opening cysteine and the closing phenylalanine or tryptophan. The D gene is left open where the match is weak. A clone size is listed for some rows: how often the clone was seen (once, few, many), or a class if it is expanded.

J: TRBJ1-2; V: TRBV19; length: 15; size: NA; D: TRBD1; CDR3: CASSKTGGRDYGYTF; DNA: TGTGCCAGTAGTAAGACAGGGGGCAGGGACTATGGCTACACCTTC
J: TRBJ2-1; V: TRBV27; length: 19; size: NA; D: TRBD2; CDR3: CASSYDGTSGSGKRNEQFF; DNA: TGTGCCAGCAGTTACGACGGGACTAGCGGGAGTGGTAAACGCAATGAGCAGTTCTTC
J: TRBJ1-3; V: TRBV2; length: 12; size: few; D: NA; CDR3: CASTRRSDTIYF; DNA: TGTGCCAGTACCCGCAGGTCCGACACCATATATTTT
J: TRBJ2-1; V: TRBV20-1; length: 17; size: NA; D: TRBD2; CDR3: CSASSLAGVSKGNEQFF; DNA: TGCAGTGCTAGTTCCCTAGCGGGAGTATCTAAGGGCAATGAGCAGTTCTTC
J: TRBJ1-2; V: TRBV18; length: 14; size: NA; D: TRBD1; CDR3: CASSEEQGAYGYTF; DNA: TGTGCCAGCTCAGAAGAACAGGGGGCTTATGGCTACACCTTC
J: TRBJ2-1; V: TRBV27; length: 16; size: once; D: TRBD2; CDR3: CASRPRTSGRVNEQFF; DNA: TGTGCCAGCAGACCTCGGACTAGCGGGAGGGTCAATGAGCAGTTCTTC
J: TRBJ1-1; V: TRBV5-5; length: 11; size: NA; D: NA; CDR3: CASKLHTEAFF; DNA: TGTGCCAGCAAGCTACACACTGAAGCTTTCTTT
J: TRBJ2-1; V: TRBV5-8; length: 16; size: NA; D: NA; CDR3: CASTPTRVGSYNEQFF; DNA: TGTGCCAGCACCCCTACCCGTGTTGGCTCCTACAATGAGCAGTTCTTC
J: TRBJ1-3; V: TRBV7-2; length: 15; size: few; D: NA; CDR3: CASSFSLASGNTIYF; DNA: TGTGCCAGCAGCTTTTCCCTAGCCTCTGGAAACACCATATATTTT
J: TRBJ2-1; V: TRBV5-1; length: 15; size: NA; D: TRBD2; CDR3: CASSPSGLSYNEQFF; DNA: TGCGCCAGCAGCCCTAGCGGGCTATCCTACAATGAGCAGTTCTTC
J: TRBJ2-3; V: TRBV29-1; length: 14; size: NA; D: TRBD1; CDR3: CSDRQDRGRSAQYF; DNA: TGCAGTGACAGACAAGACAGGGGGCGAAGTGCGCAGTATTTT
J: TRBJ2-1; V: TRBV7-2; length: 15; size: NA; D: TRBD2; CDR3: CASSLSGSGVNEQFF; DNA: TGTGCCAGCAGCTTGAGCGGGAGTGGTGTCAATGAGCAGTTCTTC
J: TRBJ1-2; V: TRBV7-9; length: 15; size: NA; D: NA; CDR3: CASSSLGGANYGYTF; DNA: TGTGCCAGCAGCTCCCTCGGAGGGGCTAACTATGGCTACACCTTC
J: TRBJ1-4; V: TRBV2; length: 15; size: NA; D: NA; CDR3: CASSVISGGGEKLFF; DNA: TGTGCCAGCAGTGTGATATCCGGGGGAGGTGAAAAACTGTTTTTT
J: TRBJ1-1; V: TRBV5-5; length: 14; size: NA; D: NA; CDR3: CASSPDRMNTEAFF; DNA: TGTGCCAGCAGTCCCGACAGGATGAACACTGAAGCTTTCTTT
J: TRBJ1-4; V: TRBV3-1/TRBV3-2; length: 16; size: NA; D: TRBD1; CDR3: CASSQDLSGGHEKLFF; DNA: TGTGCCAGCAGCCAAGATCTTTCAGGGGGCCATGAAAAACTGTTTTTT
J: TRBJ2-1; V: TRBV25-1; length: 10; size: NA; D: NA; CDR3: CASSERVWFF; DNA: TGTGCCAGCAGTGAACGAGTTTGGTTCTTC